The 9 T cell receptor beta chains below all came from one sample that was sequenced in a study of blood T cell repertoires in COVID-19. Sequencing used immunoSEQ multiplex PCR; TCRdb keeps in-frame clones, though not all of them. The table has under 70,000 clones, 87% seen once. Sequenced input: peripheral blood. These receptor sequences come from a man aged 45 to 65 with acute or convalescent COVID-19.

This chain connects TRBV18 to TRBJ1-1; a possible D gene is TRBD1 (6 bases). Germline-derived CDR1 and CDR2 are KGHSH and LQKENI. V lost 3 bases to trimming and J lost 4 bases, with 15 bases between them. CDR3 length: 15 amino acids. Here the CDR3 reads CASSPNQGNPTEAFF. CDR3 nucleotide sequence: TGTGCCAGCTCACCGAATCAGGGGAATCCCACTGAAGCTTTCTTT.

The chain uses TRBV27 and TRBJ1-6; D is unclear. The CDR3 consists of 15 residues. Germline CDR1 MNHEY, CDR2 SMNVEV (reference sequence). Trimming took off 6 bases at V and 4 bases at J, with 13 bases between the two ends. CDR3 in DNA: TGTGCCAGCAGCCCCCCAGGTCCTTATAATTCACCCCTCCACTTT. Translating it yields CASSPPGPYNSPLHF.

This clone was seen just once. The chain employs TRBV5-1 and TRBJ2-2; 7 bases are a match to TRBD2. Germline V gene lookup returns CDR1 SGHRS and CDR2 YFSETQ. Trimming removed 2 bases from V and 5 bases from J; junction bases left unmatched: 6. This CDR3 is 15 amino acids long. The CDR3 sequence: CASSFDGGSTGELFF. The CDR3, as DNA: TGCGCCAGCAGCTTCGACGGGGGGTCGACCGGGGAGCTGTTTTTT. Variable domain in full (rest from reference TRBV5-1 and TRBJ2-2): KAGVTQTPRYLIKTRGQQVTLSCSPISGHRSVSWYQQTPGQGLQFLFEYFSETQRNKGNFPGRFSGRQFSNSRSEMNVSTLELGDSALYLCASSFDGGSTGELFFGEGSRLTVL.

The rearrangement uses TRBV3-1 (or the pseudogene TRBV3-2) and TRBJ1-2, with 8 bases matching TRBD1. Trimming took 4 bases from V and 7 from J; bases not matched to a gene: 8. This CDR3 comprises 14 residues. Germline V gene lookup returns CDR1 LGHDT and CDR2 YNNKEL (reference sequence). CDR3 sequence (DNA): TGTGCCAGCAGCCCCCGACAGGGGACGGGTGGCTACACCTTC. It yields the protein CASSPRQGTGGYTF.

This CDR3 is CASSGGQGFNSYNSPLHF. The CDR3 DNA reads as TGTGCCAGCAGCGGCGGACAGGGGTTTAACTCCTATAATTCACCCCTCCACTTT. The rearrangement links TRBV11-2 to TRBJ1-6; 9 bases match TRBD1. CDR1 SGHAT and CDR2 FQNNGV come from the germline V gene. This CDR3 is built from 18 residues. Unmatched junction bases numbered 8, after V lost 5 bases and J lost 0 bases.

The chain uses TRBV11-2 and TRBJ2-2; 7 positions agree with TRBD1. V shed 4 bases, J shed 3 bases, and the junction held 5 bases outside the gene matches. Germline CDR1 is SGHAT and CDR2 is FQNNGV. CDR3 length equals 15 residues. This CDR3 is CASSSRQGYTGELFF. CDR3 nucleotides: TGTGCCAGCAGCTCCCGACAGGGATACACCGGGGAGCTGTTTTTT. The full variable domain, with the rest looked up from reference TRBV11-2 and TRBJ2-2, is EAGVAQSPRYKIIEKRQSVAFWCNPISGHATLYWYQQILGQGPKLLIQFQNNGVVDDSQLPKDRFSAERLKGVDSTLKIQPAKLEDSAVYLCASSSRQGYTGELFFGEGSRLTVL.

This clone was counted a single time. V gene TRBV5-1 combines with J gene TRBJ1-2; D not resolved. The V gene's germline CDR1 is SGHRS and CDR2 YFSETQ. The CDR3 is 13 residues long. V lost 4 bases and J lost 0, with 7 bases in between. CDR3 coding DNA: TGCGCCAGCAGCGAAACAGCTAACTATGGCTACACCTTC. Translated: CASSETANYGYTF.

The V call is TRBV27, the J call TRBJ2-1; the match to TRBD2 covers 11 bases. Germline CDR1 and CDR2: MNHEY and SMNVEV (reference sequence). The CDR3 sequence is 15 residues long. Trimming at V came to 1 base and at J to 7 bases, leaving 3 bases not matched to a gene. This chain's CDR3 is CASSLFPSGRNEQFF. The CDR3, as DNA: TGTGCCAGCAGTTTATTTCCTAGCGGGAGGAATGAGCAGTTCTTC.

V gene TRBV11-2 combines with J gene TRBJ2-4, with 13 positions matching TRBD2. Per the germline V gene, CDR1 is SGHAT and CDR2 is FQNNGV. Trimming cost V 5 bases and J 1 base; bases outside gene matches: 5. The CDR3 has 17 residues. CDR3 sequence (DNA): TGTGCCAGCAGCCCGGGACTAGCGGGAACCGCCAAAAACATTCAGTACTTC. As protein: CASSPGLAGTAKNIQYF.